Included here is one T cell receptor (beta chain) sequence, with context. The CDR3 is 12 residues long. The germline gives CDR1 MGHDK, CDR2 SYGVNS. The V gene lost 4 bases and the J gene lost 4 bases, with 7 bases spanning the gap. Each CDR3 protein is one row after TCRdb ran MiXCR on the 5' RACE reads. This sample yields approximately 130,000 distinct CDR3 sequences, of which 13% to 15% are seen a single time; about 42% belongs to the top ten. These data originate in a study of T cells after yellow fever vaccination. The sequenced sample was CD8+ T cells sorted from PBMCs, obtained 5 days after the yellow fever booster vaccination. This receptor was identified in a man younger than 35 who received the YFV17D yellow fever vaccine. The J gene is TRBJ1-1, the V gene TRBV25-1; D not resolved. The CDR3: CASSVGPTEAFF. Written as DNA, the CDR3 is TGTGCCAGCAGTGTAGGACCCACTGAAGCTTTCTTT.